The clone carrying this TCR beta chain was seen repeatedly, ten times or more. Its antigen remains unidentified. Unsorted libraries came from 2 million PBMCs stored at -80 °C. The sample is drawn from a study of neurological immune-mediated disorders. Overall study results and limits: Among 34 multiple sclerosis patients, phylogenetic grouping put the repertoires of 18 into a single related-CDR3 cluster, a possible signature.

The cDNA came from 5'RACE with 10-nucleotide random UMIs. Over 190 million TCR-beta sequences from 15-18 subjects came out of each sequencing run. TCRdb ran MiXCR on the 5' RACE reads and lists one entry per CDR3 protein. The sample lists fewer than 90,000 distinct CDR3 sequences, 5.2% occurring once. This receptor was identified in a man aged 18 to 35 with multiple sclerosis. Sequenced sample: PBMCs.

CDR3 sequence reads: CSASYGRGFQPQHF. The CDR3 region has the DNA TGCAGTGCTAGCTACGGCAGGGGCTTTCAGCCCCAGCATTTT. V and J are TRBV20-1 and TRBJ1-5; possible D gene TRBD1, 6 bases. The CDR3 sequence is 14 residues long. Germline CDR1 and CDR2: DFQATT and SNEGSKA (reference sequence). V gave up 3 bases and J gave up 6 bases, with 15 bases separating them.